Each of the 9 T cell receptor beta chains below was sequenced from the same sample in a study of cytomegalovirus exposure and HLA in healthy donors. With 60 Vbeta and 13 Jbeta primers, the PCR was carried out. Repertoires were generated with immunoSEQ multiplex PCR, while TCRdb's copy carries only in-frame clones and drops some. The sample includes roughly 100,000 clones, roughly 80% of them seen just once. Sample: PBMCs. These receptors came from a man under 40 in good health and CMV-seropositive.

The chain combines TRBV5-1 with TRBJ1-4; unclear D gene. CDR3 length equals 14 residues. CDR1 is SGHRS, CDR2 YFSETQ, per germline. Trimming shortened V by 5 bases and J by 0 bases, and 8 bases separated the two germline ends. The CDR3 loop is CASSFSATNEKLFF. The CDR3 DNA reads TGCGCCAGCAGTTTCAGTGCAACTAATGAAAAACTGTTTTTT.

J is TRBJ1-4 and V is TRBV7-8; D perhaps matches TRBD1 (6 bases). This CDR3 has 14 amino acids. V was shortened by 5 bases and J by 10 bases, with 17 bases between the two germline ends. Germline CDR1 SGHVS, CDR2 FQNEAQ. CDR3 residues: CASSQSQGRGKLFF. The CDR3 DNA sequence: TGTGCCAGCAGCCAATCACAGGGTAGGGGAAAACTGTTTTTT.

Concerning this clone: One junction end disagrees with the germline gene, perhaps due to a read error. J is TRBJ2-1 and V is TRBV25-1, with 7 positions matching TRBD2. Germline V gene sequence: CDR1 MGHDK, CDR2 SYGVNS. The CDR3 has 14 amino acids. The CDR3 DNA reads TGTGCCAGCAATGAATTAGGGCGGGGGAATGAGCAGTTCTTC. Protein: CASNELGRGNEQFF.

This chain joins TRBV19 and TRBJ1-5; the D is unclear. Germline CDR1 and CDR2: LNHDA and SQIVND (reference sequence). The CDR3 contains 15 residues. V lost 1 base to trimming and J lost 1 base, with 8 bases between them. The CDR3 spells CASSIATESNQPQHF. The DNA of the CDR3 is TGTGCCAGTAGTATAGCGACGGAGAGCAATCAGCCCCAGCATTTT.

The chain links TRBV7-9 to TRBJ2-3, with 10 nucleotides matching TRBD2. Germline V gene lookup returns CDR1 SEHNR and CDR2 FQNEAQ (reference sequence). There are 17 residues in the CDR3. V shed 3 bases and J 1 base; nucleotides not matched to a gene: 7. CDR3 residues: CASSFLIGTSGTDTQYF. The CDR3 nucleotides are TGTGCCAGCAGCTTTCTTATCGGGACTAGCGGCACAGATACGCAGTATTTT.

A few counts support this clone. This chain uses TRBV7-9 with TRBJ2-5; 10 bases are shared with TRBD1. This CDR3 is 14 amino acids long. J was trimmed by 5 bases and V by 5 bases; bases with no gene match: 5. CDR1 and CDR2 from the germline V gene are SEHNR and FQNEAQ (reference sequence). The CDR3 sequence is CASSEWTGGETQYF. The CDR3 coding sequence is TGTGCCAGCAGCGAATGGACAGGGGGGGAGACCCAGTACTTC. Using reference TRBV7-9 and TRBJ2-5 for the parts outside the CDR3, the full variable domain is DTGVSQNPRHKITKRGQNVTFRCDPISEHNRLYWYRQTLGQGPEFLTYFQNEAQLEKSRLLSDRFSAERPKGSFSTLEIQRTEQGDSAMYLCASSEWTGGETQYFGPGTRLLVL.

In its sample, this clone was seen once. The chain has TRBV7-6 and TRBJ2-3, with TRBD2 identical over 10 bases. The V segment lost 1 base and the J segment 4 bases; nucleotides outside the gene matches: 11. The CDR3 contains 18 residues. From germline, CDR1 is SGHVS and CDR2 FNYEAQ. The CDR3 loop is CASSLEAPGSGGADTQYF. The CDR3 nucleotides read TGTGCCAGCAGCTTAGAGGCACCAGGGAGCGGGGGGGCAGATACGCAGTATTTT.

This chain joins TRBV2 and TRBJ2-2; TRBD1 aligns across 10 bases. Looked up from germline, CDR1 is SNHLY and CDR2 is FYNNEI. This CDR3 has 16 amino acids. Losses at the gene ends were 6 bases for V and 3 bases for J; bases not matched to a gene: 7. The CDR3 here is CASRSGQGVHTGELFF. In DNA, the CDR3 is TGTGCCAGCAGAAGCGGACAGGGGGTACACACCGGGGAGCTGTTTTTT.

V and J are TRBV4-2 and TRBJ2-2, with 7 positions matching TRBD2. J was trimmed by 4 bases and V by 1 base; bases with no gene match: 9. Germline CDR1 and CDR2: LGHNA and YNFKEQ. CDR3 length: 17 residues. The CDR3 DNA sequence: TGTGCCAGCAGCCAAGGAATAGGCGGGGGTCCCACCGGGGAGCTGTTTTTT. It translates to CASSQGIGGGPTGELFF.